The source of this T cell receptor (beta chain) is a study of blood T cell repertoires in COVID-19. Across the study: The study drew acute and convalescent COVID-19 samples from the United States, Italy and Spain.

The germline V gene has CDR1 SGHTA and CDR2 FQGTGA. The CDR3 is 15 residues long. J gave up 2 bases and V 2 bases, and 5 bases lay outside the gene matches. As processed by the authors: Using reference gene primer amplification, nucleated cell counts were estimated. Clones were read by immunoSEQ multiplex PCR, and TCRdb kept only the in-frame ones, dropping some. V, J and clone size are those of that table, while D and trimming were read from the DNA. The profile shows roughly 330,000 clones, 88% of them singletons. The receptor was isolated from a woman in her forties or fifties with active or convalescent COVID-19. The chain joins TRBV7-3 to TRBJ2-7; 8 nucleotides line up with TRBD2. The sequencing sample was made of peripheral blood. Written as DNA, the CDR3 is TGTGCCAGCAGCTTAGGCGGGGGGATCGCCTACGAGCAGTACTTC. It is translated as CASSLGGGIAYEQYF.